This entry features one T cell receptor (beta chain) sequence. Antigen unknown. This sample is part of a study of CD8 T cells in ankylosing spondylitis. TCRdb processed the 5' RACE reads anew with MiXCR; each CDR3 protein has one entry. Counted here are about 540,000 distinct CDR3 sequences, over 9.5% occurring once; the ten biggest clones make up over 6.5%. CDR3 size: 14 residues. Per germline, CDR1 DFQATT and CDR2 SNEGSKA (reference sequence). V lost 6 bases to trimming and J lost 8 bases; unmatched junction nucleotides: 9. Points from the study as a whole: Blood from ankylosing spondylitis patients appeared to carry a characteristic roughly 8-variant TCR beta motif. Reportedly, matched ankylosing spondylitis synovial fluid was significantly enriched for disease-linked clones.

The chain recombines TRBV20-1 with TRBJ1-4; 10 bases are a match to TRBD1. The clonotype originates from a male donor with ankylosing spondylitis. Material for sequencing was blood, either unsorted or a sorted T cell fraction (not recorded which). The CDR3 coding sequence is TGCAGTGCAGTTGACAGGGGGCGTGGCGAAAAACTGTTTTTT. Amino acids: CSAVDRGRGEKLFF.